These T cell receptor beta chains were read from a single sample in a study of blood T cell repertoires in COVID-19. Some clones are missing from TCRdb's copy, which holds only in-frame ones; the method was immunoSEQ multiplex PCR. Among around 150,000 clones listed, around 82% were seen once. Sample: peripheral blood. These receptors were obtained from a middle-aged woman with COVID-19, enrolled during active disease. Each CDR3 is given with its conserved first and last residue. A D gene is named only where the DNA matches it firmly. Expanded clones get a size class; other rows say once, few or many, or leave the size out.

clone size	CDR3 length	V gene	J gene	D gene	CDR3 DNA	CDR3 protein
-	16	TRBV15	TRBJ1-2	-	TGTGCCACCAGCAGAGAAGCGACAGCCCCTATCGATGGCTACACCTTC	CATSREATAPIDGYTF
-	17	TRBV13	TRBJ2-1	TRBD2	TGTGCCAGCAGCCCTACGTCTAGCGGGAACATAGGTGATGAGCAGTTCTTC	CASSPTSSGNIGDEQFF
few	22	TRBV21-1	TRBJ1-2	-	TGTGCCAGCAGCAAATCCGGGTCGGGGCGGGACAGGGGACGATGCGCCCCTTTTGGCTACACCTTC	CASSKSGSGRDRGRCAPFGYTF
-	15	TRBV2	TRBJ1-1	-	TGTGCCAGCAGTGAAACGATACTGTTGGACACTGAAGCTTTCTTT	CASSETILLDTEAFF
-	14	TRBV5-4	TRBJ2-7	TRBD1	TGTGCCAGCAGCTTAGGACAGGGTGCCTACGAGCAGTACTTC	CASSLGQGAYEQYF
-	16	TRBV9	TRBJ2-3	-	TGTGCCAGCAGTCAAGGCCTTCAGGGCCGAACAGATACGCAGTATTTT	CASSQGLQGRTDTQYF
-	16	TRBV7-6	TRBJ2-5	-	TGTGCCAGCAGCTTAGGTTCTAGCCACCTCCAAGAGACCCAGTACTTC	CASSLGSSHLQETQYF
-	14	TRBV6-5	TRBJ2-2	-	TGTGCCAGCAGCCAGGGGACGGGCACCGGGGAGCTGTTTTTT	CASSQGTGTGELFF
-	17	TRBV5-8	TRBJ1-5	-	TGTGCCAGCAGCTTGGCCGTGGGGCCCCTTACCAATCAGCCCCAGCATTTT	CASSLAVGPLTNQPQHF
-	14	TRBV10-2	TRBJ1-2	-	TGCGCCAGCAGTGAGTCGGCGAGGGTTGGTGGCTACACCTTC	CASSESARVGGYTF
once	15	TRBV9	TRBJ1-4	TRBD1	TGTGCCAGCAGCGTAGGGGGACAGGGGAGTGAAAAACTGTTTTTT	CASSVGGQGSEKLFF
few	14	TRBV7-9	TRBJ1-3	TRBD1	TGTGCCAGCAGACCCGGGACAGGGAGAAACACCATATATTTT	CASRPGTGRNTIYF
-	17	TRBV5-4	TRBJ2-7	TRBD2	TGTGCCAGCAGCCTCGAGACTAGCGGGAGGCCAACCTACGAGCAGTACTTC	CASSLETSGRPTYEQYF
-	11	TRBV30	TRBJ2-7	-	TGTGCCTGGAGTCTCAGATACGAGCAGTACTTC	CAWSLRYEQYF
-	13	TRBV10-2	TRBJ1-2	TRBD1	TGCGCCAGCAGCCTGAGGACAGGGCAAGGCTACACCTTC	CASSLRTGQGYTF
-	15	TRBV29-1	TRBJ1-1	-	TGCAGCGTTGTCCCCTCTAATTTAGTGAACACTGAAGCTTTCTTT	CSVVPSNLVNTEAFF
few	11	TRBV12-3/TRBV12-4	TRBJ2-1	TRBD1	TGTGCCAGCAGTGGGACAGGTGAGCAGTTCTTC	CASSGTGEQFF
-	14	TRBV19	TRBJ2-1	-	TGTGCCAGTACACGGACAGACTCCTACAATGAGCAGTTCTTC	CASTRTDSYNEQFF
-	14	TRBV4-1	TRBJ2-1	-	TGCGCCAGCAGCGCCCAGAAAGATTCTTATGAGCAGTTCTTC	CASSAQKDSYEQFF
once	15	TRBV2	TRBJ2-3	-	TGTGCCACCGAAGGGGCCCGAGGATACACAGATACGCAGTATTTT	CATEGARGYTDTQYF
-	12	TRBV6-5	TRBJ1-2	-	TGTGCCATCTTCGGGAGTCGAGATGGCTACACCTTC	CAIFGSRDGYTF
-	16	TRBV4-1	TRBJ1-2	TRBD1	TGCGCCAGCAGCCGGACAGGGGAGACTCTAAACTATGGCTACACCTTC	CASSRTGETLNYGYTF
few	18	TRBV4-2	TRBJ2-2	TRBD2	TGTGCCAGCAGCCAAGCACTAGCGGGAGGGCCGGACACCGGGGAGCTGTTTTTT	CASSQALAGGPDTGELFF
few	15	TRBV6-1	TRBJ2-1	TRBD2	TGTGCCAGCAGTGAGACTAGCGGCTCCTACAATGAGCAGTTCTTC	CASSETSGSYNEQFF
-	15	TRBV6-5	TRBJ2-1	-	TGTGCCAGCAGTCCAATCAAATCGGAGGCGACTGAGCAGTTCTTC	CASSPIKSEATEQFF
-	14	TRBV7-3	TRBJ2-2	-	TGTGCCAGCAGCTTAAGAGGGCGGACCGGGGAGCTGTTTTTT	CASSLRGRTGELFF
-	15	TRBV7-6	TRBJ2-5	-	TGTGCCAGCAGCTCCATCGGCCAGGCGGGGGAGACCCAGTACTTC	CASSSIGQAGETQYF